Given below is one T cell receptor beta chain in context. Antigen: not known. This CDR3 is 16 amino acids long. Germline loops: CDR1 LGHNT, CDR2 FRNRAP. V gave up 5 bases and J gave up 3 bases, with 19 bases separating them. TCRdb ran MiXCR on the reads and lists one entry per CDR3 protein. The table includes approximately 910,000 distinct CDR3 sequences, 31% detected once. This sample was included in a study of T cell repertoires in cytomegalovirus infection. This TCR came from a human donor in good health (CMV status not recorded). Some clones in this sample may be carry-over from other donors' samples. Sequencing was performed on cultured CD8+ T cells from PBMCs, taken from culture after CMV antigen stimulation. V gene TRBV12-5 combines with J gene TRBJ1-2; D perhaps matches TRBD1 (5 bases). This chain's CDR3 is CASGPQYTGTDYGYTF. In DNA, the CDR3 is TGTGCTAGTGGTCCACAATATACCGGGACGGACTATGGCTACACCTTC. Full variable domain (missing parts from reference TRBV12-5 and TRBJ1-2): DARVTQTPRHKVTEMGQEVTMRCQPILGHNTVFWYRQTMMQGLELLAYFRNRAPLDDSGMPKDRFSAEMPDATLATLKIQPSEPRDSAVYFCASGPQYTGTDYGYTFGSGTRLTVV.